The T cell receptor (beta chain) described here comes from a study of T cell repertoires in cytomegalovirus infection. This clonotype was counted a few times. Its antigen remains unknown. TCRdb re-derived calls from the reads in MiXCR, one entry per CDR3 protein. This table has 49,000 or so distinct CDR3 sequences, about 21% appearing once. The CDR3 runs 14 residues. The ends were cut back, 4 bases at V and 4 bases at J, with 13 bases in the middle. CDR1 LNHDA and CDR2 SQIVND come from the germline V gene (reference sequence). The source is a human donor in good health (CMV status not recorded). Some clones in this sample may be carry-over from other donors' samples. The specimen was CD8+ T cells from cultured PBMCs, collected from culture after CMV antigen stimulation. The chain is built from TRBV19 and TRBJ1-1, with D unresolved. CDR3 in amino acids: CASSTWGGGTEAFF. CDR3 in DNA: TGTGCCAGTAGTACGTGGGGAGGTGGCACTGAAGCTTTCTTT. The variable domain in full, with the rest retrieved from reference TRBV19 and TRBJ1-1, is DGGITQSPKYLFRKEGQNVTLSCEQNLNHDAMYWYRQDPGQGLRLIYYSQIVNDFQKGDIAEGYSVSREKKESFPLTVTSAQKNPTAFYLCASSTWGGGTEAFFGQGTRLTVV.